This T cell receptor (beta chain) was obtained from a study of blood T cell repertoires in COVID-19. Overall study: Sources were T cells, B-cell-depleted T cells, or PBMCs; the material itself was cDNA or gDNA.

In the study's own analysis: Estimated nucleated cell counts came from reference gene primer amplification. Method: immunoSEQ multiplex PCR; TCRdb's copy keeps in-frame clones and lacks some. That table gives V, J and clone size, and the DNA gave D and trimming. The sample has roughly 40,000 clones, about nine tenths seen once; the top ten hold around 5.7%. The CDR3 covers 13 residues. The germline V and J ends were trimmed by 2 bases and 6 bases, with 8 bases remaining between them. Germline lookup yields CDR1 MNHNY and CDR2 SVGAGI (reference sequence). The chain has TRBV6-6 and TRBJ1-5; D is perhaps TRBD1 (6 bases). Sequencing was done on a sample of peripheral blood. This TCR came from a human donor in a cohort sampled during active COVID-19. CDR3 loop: CASSYEGVQPQHF. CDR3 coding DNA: TGTGCCAGCAGTTACGAGGGGGTTCAGCCCCAGCATTTT.